The subject of this entry is one T cell receptor (beta chain). What it recognizes is unknown. Blood was drawn once per donor, and each sample measured roughly 2.5 ml. For every sample, eight separate reactions were used to make cDNA. TCRdb reprocessed the 5' RACE reads; each CDR3 protein has one entry and no DNA is given. This sample's table has 420,000 or so distinct CDR3 sequences. Per germline, CDR1 SEHNR and CDR2 FQNEAQ (reference sequence). The CDR3 is 16 amino acids. This entry belongs to a study of monozygotic twins with inflammatory bowel disease. Whole-study results and caveats: No single strong signal or clonotype associated with IBD was supported. Fewer shared clonotypes with others were found in IBD patients than in healthy twins, especially with disease activity.

The clonotype originates from a human donor with ulcerative colitis or Crohn's disease, or a healthy co-twin of an affected twin (not recorded which). Sequences were obtained from blood. V and J are TRBV7-9 and TRBJ2-2. The CDR3 is CASSLARLGNTGELFF.